The present entry profiles one TCR beta chain with its context. This sample is part of a study of blood T cell repertoires in COVID-19. Clinical history as reported by participants underpinned cohort assignment. This CDR3 has 16 amino acids. In the study's own analysis: Researchers report that nucleated cell counts were estimated from reference gene primer amplification. Measured with immunoSEQ multiplex PCR; TCRdb has only the in-frame clones, and not every one. The V and J calls and the clone size are those of that table, but D and trimming were determined from the DNA. The data contain 150,000 to 200,000 clones, about nine tenths of them seen just once; the ten biggest clones take up roughly 9%.

The sample consisted of PBMCs or T cells enriched from blood (not recorded which). This chain connects TRBV21-1 to TRBJ2-1; the table gives TRBD2 as D, unverified against the DNA. TRBV21-1 is a listed pseudogene. This TCR was sampled from a young woman who had recovered from COVID-19. CDR3 residues: CATLPPGTSSYNEQFF. The CDR3, as DNA: TGTGCCACCCTCCCCCCCGGGACTAGCTCGTACAATGAGCAGTTCTTC.